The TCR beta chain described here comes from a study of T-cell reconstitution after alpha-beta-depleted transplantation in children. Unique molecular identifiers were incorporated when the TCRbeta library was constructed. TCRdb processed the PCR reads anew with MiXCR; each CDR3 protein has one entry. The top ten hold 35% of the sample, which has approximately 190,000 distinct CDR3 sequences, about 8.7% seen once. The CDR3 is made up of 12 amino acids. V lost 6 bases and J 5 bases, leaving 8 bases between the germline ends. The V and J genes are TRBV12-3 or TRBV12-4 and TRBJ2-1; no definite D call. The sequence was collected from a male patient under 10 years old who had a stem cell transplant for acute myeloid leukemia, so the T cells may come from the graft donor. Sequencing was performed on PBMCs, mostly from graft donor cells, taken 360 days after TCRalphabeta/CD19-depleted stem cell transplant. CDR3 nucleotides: TGTGCCAGCAGCCCCATCCACAATGAGCAGTTCTTC. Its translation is CASSPIHNEQFF.